This T cell receptor (beta chain) originates from a study of blood T cell repertoires in COVID-19. At the level of the study: T cells, B-cell-depleted T cells, or PBMCs supplied cDNA or gDNA.

Participants reported their clinical history, and cohort assignment relied on those reports. The authors' processing: Cell counts per sample came from amplifying reference gene primers. Assay used: immunoSEQ multiplex PCR; TCRdb lists only in-frame clones, some missing. The DNA gave D and trimming, while V, J and clone size come from that table. This sample has roughly 220,000 clones, with 88% found just once. Material for sequencing was PBMCs or T cells enriched from blood (not recorded which). The receptor was isolated from a woman between 50 and 59 years old with acute COVID-19.

CDR3 sequence reads: CASSLSPHRDRRDYGYTF. CDR3 in DNA: TGTGCCAGCAGTTTATCGCCACACCGGGACAGGCGTGACTATGGCTACACCTTC. This chain connects TRBV27 to TRBJ1-2; 8 bases line up with TRBD1. Germline values: CDR1 MNHEY, CDR2 SMNVEV (reference sequence). The CDR3 is 18 amino acids. V was pared by 0 bases and J by 3 bases, with 12 bases of the junction left unmatched.